Listed below are T cell receptor beta chains from one sample, sequenced in a study of blood T cell repertoires in COVID-19. Profiled with immunoSEQ multiplex PCR; TCRdb holds only in-frame clones, not every one. Of 150,000 to 200,000 clones detected, about 88% appear once; the ten largest clones hold roughly 0.95%. Sample: peripheral blood. The receptors shown here come from a man aged 18 to 30 with acute or convalescent COVID-19. The CDR3 runs from the conserved cysteine through the conserved F or W. The order of the fields is D gene, J gene, clone size, V gene, CDR3 protein, CDR3 DNA. D genes are given only for firm matches. Rows give clone size only sometimes, using once, few, many, or a class for an expanded clone.

D gene: TRBD1
J gene: TRBJ1-6
clone size: -
V gene: TRBV28
CDR3 protein: CASSATGGSSYNSPLHF
CDR3 DNA: TGTGCCAGCAGCGCGACAGGGGGCAGCTCCTATAATTCACCCCTCCACTTT

D gene: -
J gene: TRBJ1-5
clone size: -
V gene: TRBV2
CDR3 protein: CASSGDRNSNQPQHF
CDR3 DNA: TGTGCCAGCAGCGGCGACAGGAATAGCAATCAGCCCCAGCATTTT

D gene: -
J gene: TRBJ1-1
clone size: -
V gene: TRBV6-5
CDR3 protein: CASSMGPGATEAFF
CDR3 DNA: TGTGCCAGCAGTATGGGTCCGGGAGCCACTGAAGCTTTCTTT

D gene: TRBD2
J gene: TRBJ2-5
clone size: -
V gene: TRBV5-4
CDR3 protein: CASSLSGRQETQYF
CDR3 DNA: TGTGCCAGCAGCTTGAGCGGGAGACAAGAGACCCAGTACTTC

D gene: TRBD1
J gene: TRBJ1-3
clone size: -
V gene: TRBV6-5
CDR3 protein: CASRRGLNGNTIYF
CDR3 DNA: TGTGCCAGCAGAAGGGGGCTAAATGGAAACACCATATATTTT

D gene: -
J gene: TRBJ2-5
clone size: -
V gene: TRBV6-1
CDR3 protein: CASSEVQGLPQETQYF
CDR3 DNA: TGTGCCAGCAGTGAAGTACAGGGCCTCCCACAAGAGACCCAGTACTTC

D gene: TRBD1
J gene: TRBJ1-5
clone size: -
V gene: TRBV10-3
CDR3 protein: CAISSSGTENNQPQHF
CDR3 DNA: TGTGCCATCAGTTCTTCTGGGACAGAGAACAATCAGCCCCAGCATTTT

D gene: -
J gene: TRBJ1-1
clone size: -
V gene: TRBV5-1
CDR3 protein: CASSSKGGTVNTEAFF
CDR3 DNA: TGCGCCAGCAGCTCCAAGGGGGGGACGGTGAACACTGAAGCTTTCTTT

D gene: TRBD2
J gene: TRBJ2-1
clone size: -
V gene: TRBV28
CDR3 protein: CATRTSGNYNEQFF
CDR3 DNA: TGTGCCACCAGGACTAGCGGGAACTACAATGAGCAGTTCTTC

D gene: TRBD1
J gene: TRBJ2-7
clone size: -
V gene: TRBV6-5
CDR3 protein: CASTDGSGGFYEQYF
CDR3 DNA: TGTGCCAGCACCGACGGTTCAGGGGGCTTCTACGAGCAGTACTTC

D gene: -
J gene: TRBJ2-3
clone size: -
V gene: TRBV19
CDR3 protein: CASSRQAPDTQYF
CDR3 DNA: TGTGCCAGTAGTAGACAGGCACCCGATACGCAGTATTTT

D gene: -
J gene: TRBJ2-7
clone size: -
V gene: TRBV7-8
CDR3 protein: CASSLLRLNEQYF
CDR3 DNA: TGTGCCAGCAGCTTATTGAGGTTGAACGAGCAGTACTTC

D gene: -
J gene: TRBJ1-4
clone size: -
V gene: TRBV24-1
CDR3 protein: CATSAQPATNEKLFF
CDR3 DNA: TGTGCCACCAGTGCCCAACCTGCGACTAATGAAAAACTGTTTTTT

D gene: -
J gene: TRBJ1-1
clone size: -
V gene: TRBV5-8
CDR3 protein: CASSLGGHLNTEAFF
CDR3 DNA: TGTGCCAGCAGCTTGGGCGGGCACCTGAACACTGAAGCTTTCTTT

D gene: TRBD2
J gene: TRBJ2-4
clone size: -
V gene: TRBV6-2/TRBV6-3
CDR3 protein: CASSRQGTSGGAEGPKNIQYF
CDR3 DNA: TGTGCCAGCAGTCGCCAAGGGACTAGCGGGGGGGCCGAGGGTCCCAAAAACATTCAGTACTTC

D gene: -
J gene: TRBJ2-2
clone size: -
V gene: TRBV7-3
CDR3 protein: CASSKTANTGELFF
CDR3 DNA: TGTGCCAGCAGCAAGACTGCGAACACCGGGGAGCTGTTTTTT

D gene: -
J gene: TRBJ1-1
clone size: once
V gene: TRBV19
CDR3 protein: CASSMSGTPNTEAFF
CDR3 DNA: TGTGCCAGTAGTATGTCGGGGACACCTAACACTGAAGCTTTCTTT

D gene: -
J gene: TRBJ1-4
clone size: -
V gene: TRBV3-1/TRBV3-2
CDR3 protein: CASSQPGQSNEKLFF
CDR3 DNA: TGTGCCAGCAGCCAACCCGGACAGTCTAATGAAAAACTGTTTTTT

D gene: -
J gene: TRBJ2-2
clone size: once
V gene: TRBV6-1
CDR3 protein: CASSEYGGAGELFF
CDR3 DNA: TGTGCCAGCAGTGAGTACGGAGGGGCCGGGGAGCTGTTTTTT

D gene: -
J gene: TRBJ1-2
clone size: -
V gene: TRBV5-1
CDR3 protein: CASREGPITSNGYTF
CDR3 DNA: TGCGCCAGCCGGGAGGGGCCGATAACAAGTAATGGCTACACCTTC

D gene: -
J gene: TRBJ1-1
clone size: -
V gene: TRBV18
CDR3 protein: CASSPRPIGEFETEAFF
CDR3 DNA: TGTGCCAGCTCACCACGGCCAATCGGAGAATTTGAAACTGAAGCTTTCTTT

D gene: TRBD1
J gene: TRBJ2-3
clone size: -
V gene: TRBV6-5
CDR3 protein: CASSLTGGGTQYF
CDR3 DNA: TGTGCCAGCAGCCTCACAGGGGGCGGAACGCAGTATTTT

D gene: -
J gene: TRBJ1-5
clone size: once
V gene: TRBV7-6
CDR3 protein: CASSLEARGRHIGNQPQHF
CDR3 DNA: TGTGCCAGCAGCTTAGAGGCCAGGGGAAGGCATATTGGCAATCAGCCCCAGCATTTT

D gene: -
J gene: TRBJ2-1
clone size: -
V gene: TRBV12-3/TRBV12-4
CDR3 protein: CASSPFNEQFF
CDR3 DNA: TGTGCCAGCAGTCCATTCAATGAGCAGTTCTTC

D gene: -
J gene: TRBJ1-6
clone size: -
V gene: TRBV30
CDR3 protein: CAWLGRANSPLHF
CDR3 DNA: TGTGCCTGGTTAGGCAGGGCTAATTCACCCCTCCACTTT

D gene: TRBD1
J gene: TRBJ1-1
clone size: -
V gene: TRBV19
CDR3 protein: CASSIGGDRAVNTEAFF
CDR3 DNA: TGTGCCAGTAGTATAGGGGGGGACAGGGCCGTGAACACTGAAGCTTTCTTT

D gene: TRBD1
J gene: TRBJ1-2
clone size: -
V gene: TRBV6-5
CDR3 protein: CASSPGQGEVYGYTF
CDR3 DNA: TGTGCCAGCAGTCCCGGACAGGGTGAGGTCTATGGCTACACCTTC

D gene: -
J gene: TRBJ2-3
clone size: -
V gene: TRBV3-1/TRBV3-2
CDR3 protein: CASSQAEVPTDTQYF
CDR3 DNA: TGTGCCAGCAGCCAAGCGGAGGTTCCCACAGATACGCAGTATTTT

D gene: TRBD2
J gene: TRBJ2-1
clone size: once
V gene: TRBV7-3
CDR3 protein: CASSAGLAWNEQFF
CDR3 DNA: TGTGCCAGCAGCGCCGGACTAGCGTGGAATGAGCAGTTCTTC

D gene: TRBD2
J gene: TRBJ2-2
clone size: -
V gene: TRBV6-4
CDR3 protein: CASSRTSGDTGELFF
CDR3 DNA: TGTGCCAGCAGTCGTACTAGCGGGGACACCGGGGAGCTGTTTTTT

D gene: -
J gene: TRBJ1-1
clone size: -
V gene: TRBV19
CDR3 protein: CASSIGGGSGTEAFF
CDR3 DNA: TGTGCCAGTAGTATAGGGGGGGGCTCAGGCACTGAAGCTTTCTTT

D gene: TRBD1
J gene: TRBJ2-4
clone size: -
V gene: TRBV5-5
CDR3 protein: CASSPGGIAKNIQYF
CDR3 DNA: TGTGCCAGCAGCCCAGGGGGTATAGCCAAAAACATTCAGTACTTC

D gene: TRBD2
J gene: TRBJ2-3
clone size: -
V gene: TRBV9
CDR3 protein: CASSVGRGGTDTQYF
CDR3 DNA: TGTGCCAGCAGCGTAGGGCGGGGGGGCACAGATACGCAGTATTTT

D gene: TRBD2
J gene: TRBJ2-2
clone size: -
V gene: TRBV6-5
CDR3 protein: CASSLGGVNTGELFF
CDR3 DNA: TGTGCCAGCAGTTTGGGGGGGGTGAACACCGGGGAGCTGTTTTTT

D gene: -
J gene: TRBJ1-2
clone size: -
V gene: TRBV4-1
CDR3 protein: CASSRDPQAPYGYTF
CDR3 DNA: TGCGCCAGCAGCCGAGACCCGCAGGCCCCCTATGGCTACACCTTC

D gene: -
J gene: TRBJ1-2
clone size: -
V gene: TRBV7-6
CDR3 protein: CASSLSPTPSNYGYTF
CDR3 DNA: TGTGCCAGCAGCTTAAGTCCGACACCTTCGAACTATGGCTACACCTTC

D gene: TRBD2
J gene: TRBJ2-1
clone size: -
V gene: TRBV7-9
CDR3 protein: CASSGAGGTYNEQFF
CDR3 DNA: TGTGCCAGCAGCGGAGCGGGGGGAACCTACAATGAGCAGTTCTTC

D gene: TRBD1
J gene: TRBJ2-2
clone size: -
V gene: TRBV18
CDR3 protein: CASSPGQGVSGELFF
CDR3 DNA: TGTGCCAGCTCACCCGGACAGGGTGTCTCCGGGGAGCTGTTTTTT

D gene: TRBD1
J gene: TRBJ2-3
clone size: -
V gene: TRBV6-1
CDR3 protein: CASSESPAGGGSDTQYF
CDR3 DNA: TGTGCCAGCAGTGAAAGCCCCGCAGGGGGTGGTTCAGATACGCAGTATTTT

D gene: TRBD1
J gene: TRBJ1-4
clone size: -
V gene: TRBV7-2
CDR3 protein: CASSPGTVNEKLFF
CDR3 DNA: TGTGCCAGCAGCCCAGGGACAGTCAATGAAAAACTGTTTTTT

D gene: -
J gene: TRBJ1-1
clone size: -
V gene: TRBV28
CDR3 protein: CASRPPGTEAFF
CDR3 DNA: TGTGCCAGCAGGCCACCGGGAACTGAAGCTTTCTTT

D gene: -
J gene: TRBJ2-5
clone size: -
V gene: TRBV5-1
CDR3 protein: CASSLGPGQTGETQYF
CDR3 DNA: TGCGCCAGCAGCTTGGGGCCGGGACAAACAGGGGAGACCCAGTACTTC

D gene: TRBD1
J gene: TRBJ2-2
clone size: once
V gene: TRBV9
CDR3 protein: CASSVQGVSAGELFF
CDR3 DNA: TGTGCCAGCAGCGTCCAGGGGGTGTCTGCCGGGGAGCTGTTTTTT

D gene: TRBD1
J gene: TRBJ1-1
clone size: -
V gene: TRBV28
CDR3 protein: CASKWDRGGSEAFF
CDR3 DNA: TGTGCCAGCAAATGGGACAGGGGGGGTAGTGAAGCTTTCTTT

D gene: -
J gene: TRBJ2-1
clone size: -
V gene: TRBV28
CDR3 protein: CASNSPSTASSYNEQFF
CDR3 DNA: TGTGCCAGCAATTCTCCATCGACAGCTAGCTCCTACAATGAGCAGTTCTTC